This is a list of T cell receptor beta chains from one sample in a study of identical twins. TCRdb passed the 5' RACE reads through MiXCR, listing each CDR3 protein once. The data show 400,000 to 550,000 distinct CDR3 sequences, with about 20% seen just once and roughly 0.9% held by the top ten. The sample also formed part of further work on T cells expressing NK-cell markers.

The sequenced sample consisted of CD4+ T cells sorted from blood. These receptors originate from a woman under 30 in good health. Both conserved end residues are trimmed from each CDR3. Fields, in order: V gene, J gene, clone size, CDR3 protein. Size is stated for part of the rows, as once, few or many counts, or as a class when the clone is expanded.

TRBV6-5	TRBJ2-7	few	ASSYSIKASGRHSYEQY
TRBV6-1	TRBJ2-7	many	ASSRGQASYEQY
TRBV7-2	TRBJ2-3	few	ASSLAFTGERTDTQY
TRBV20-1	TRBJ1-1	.	SAPLGGGYTEAF
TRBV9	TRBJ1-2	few	ASSPRDAGRYGYT
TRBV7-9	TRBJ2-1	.	ASSPRQKRANEQF
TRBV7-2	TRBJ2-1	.	ASSLARTKGV
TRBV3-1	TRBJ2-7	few	ASSLHSEQY
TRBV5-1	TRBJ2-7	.	ASSQDLIRGDEQY
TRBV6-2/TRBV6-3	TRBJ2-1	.	ASSRGYREQF
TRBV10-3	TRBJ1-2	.	AISESSTGGNYGYT
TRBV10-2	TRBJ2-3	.	ATFSVERRDTQY
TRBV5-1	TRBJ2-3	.	ASFLGQGTDTQY
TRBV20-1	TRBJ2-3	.	SASSLAGRGTDTQY
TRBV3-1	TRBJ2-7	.	ASSRSYGEWDYEQY
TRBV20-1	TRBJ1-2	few	SAKGSGGWNGYT
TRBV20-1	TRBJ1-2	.	SSYRLGYGYT
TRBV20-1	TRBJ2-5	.	SARPAGIVETQY
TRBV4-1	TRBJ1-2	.	ASSQVDTWTAFYGYT
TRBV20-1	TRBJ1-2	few	SARDRENYGYT
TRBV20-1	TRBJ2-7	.	SARARDGQAYEQY
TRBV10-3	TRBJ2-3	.	AIRWGQGPRGGRDTQY
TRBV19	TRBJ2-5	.	ASSPRDRLYQETQY
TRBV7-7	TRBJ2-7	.	ASSKLAPTSYERH
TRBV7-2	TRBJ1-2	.	ASRSTGTANYGYT
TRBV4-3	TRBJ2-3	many	ASSQSPADTQY
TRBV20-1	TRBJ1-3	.	SARRQASGNTIY
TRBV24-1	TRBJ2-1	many	ATAASGLASSYNEQF
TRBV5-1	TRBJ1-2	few	ASSREGNYGYT
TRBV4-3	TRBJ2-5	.	ASSQRLAKQETQY
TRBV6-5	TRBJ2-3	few	ASSYSKQDTQY
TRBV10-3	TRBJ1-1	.	AVRGDQNTEAF